Following are 2 T cell receptor beta chains from one sample sequenced in a study of T cells in localized non-small cell lung cancer. Assay used: immunoSEQ multiplex PCR; TCRdb lists only in-frame clones, some missing. The sample carries tens of thousands of clones, around nine tenths recorded once. The sequencing here drew on peripheral blood, taken before any cancer treatment. These receptors all come from a woman between 35 and 70 years old with stage I squamous cell lung carcinoma.

The V call is TRBV5-1, the J call TRBJ1-2; no clear D. Trimming cost V 0 bases and J 2 bases, with 8 bases left between them. This CDR3 is built from 14 residues. Germline CDR1 and CDR2: SGHRS and YFSETQ. The CDR3 sequence: CASSLVAVNYGYTF. CDR3 in DNA: TGCGCCAGCAGCTTGGTAGCTGTGAACTATGGCTACACCTTC.

This clone appeared a single time. The V gene is TRBV4-1, the J gene TRBJ2-2; the D call may be TRBD1 or TRBD2 (6 bases each). The CDR3 has 15 amino acids. The ends were cut back, 4 bases at V and 6 bases at J, with 15 bases in the middle. Germline loops: CDR1 MGHRA, CDR2 YSYEKL. CDR3 bases: TGCGCCAGCAGCCGACCGGATGGGGGGCCCGGGGAGCTGTTTTTT. This gives the protein CASSRPDGGPGELFF.